These T cell receptor beta chains were read from a single sample in a study of T cells after yellow fever vaccination. TCRdb processed the 5' RACE reads anew with MiXCR; each CDR3 protein has one entry. The sample has roughly 500,000 distinct CDR3 sequences; roughly 21% are singletons. The sample in question was PBMCs, obtained 15 days after the yellow fever booster vaccination. Every receptor here comes from a man aged 25-45 years who received the YFV17D yellow fever vaccine. The CDR3 runs from the conserved cysteine through the conserved F or W. The order of the fields is D gene, V gene, clone size, J gene, CDR3 protein, CDR3 DNA. D genes are given only for firm matches. Part of the rows lack a size; the others show once, few, many or a class for expanded clones.

D gene: TRBD1
V gene: TRBV10-3
clone size: once
J gene: TRBJ2-3
CDR3 protein: CAISRQGEDTQYF
CDR3 DNA: TGTGCCATCAGTAGACAGGGGGAAGATACGCAGTATTTT

D gene: NA
V gene: TRBV10-3
clone size: few
J gene: TRBJ2-3
CDR3 protein: CAAKGPSTDTQYF
CDR3 DNA: TGTGCCGCCAAGGGGCCGAGCACAGATACGCAGTATTTT

D gene: NA
V gene: TRBV7-2
clone size: few
J gene: TRBJ2-1
CDR3 protein: CATGTGPEQFF
CDR3 DNA: TGTGCCACCGGGACTGGTCCTGAGCAGTTCTTC

D gene: NA
V gene: TRBV7-2
clone size: NA
J gene: TRBJ1-2
CDR3 protein: CASSLAKGNYGYTF
CDR3 DNA: TGTGCCAGCAGCTTAGCGAAAGGGAACTATGGCTACACCTTC

D gene: NA
V gene: TRBV6-2/TRBV6-3
clone size: NA
J gene: TRBJ2-1
CDR3 protein: CASSIDRYNEEFF
CDR3 DNA: TGTGCCAGCAGCATAGACCGTTACAATGAGGAGTTCTTC

D gene: TRBD1
V gene: TRBV12-3/TRBV12-4
clone size: NA
J gene: TRBJ2-3
CDR3 protein: CASSPRGQGITDTQYF
CDR3 DNA: TGTGCCAGCAGCCCCCGGGGACAGGGGATCACAGATACGCAGTATTTT

D gene: NA
V gene: TRBV12-3/TRBV12-4
clone size: NA
J gene: TRBJ2-7
CDR3 protein: CATSPTNSYEQYF
CDR3 DNA: TGTGCCACCAGTCCGACGAACTCCTACGAGCAGTACTTC

D gene: TRBD2
V gene: TRBV5-1
clone size: NA
J gene: TRBJ2-1
CDR3 protein: CASSRGGPSSYNEQFF
CDR3 DNA: TGCGCCAGCAGCCGGGGGGGCCCGAGCTCCTACAATGAGCAGTTCTTC

D gene: NA
V gene: TRBV10-3
clone size: NA
J gene: TRBJ2-5
CDR3 protein: CAISMTSLETQYF
CDR3 DNA: TGTGCCATCAGTATGACTAGTCTGGAGACCCAGTACTTC

D gene: NA
V gene: TRBV10-3
clone size: NA
J gene: TRBJ2-3
CDR3 protein: CAISEGQGRSGTDTQYF
CDR3 DNA: TGTGCCATCAGTGAAGGACAAGGCCGATCGGGCACAGATACGCAGTATTTT

D gene: NA
V gene: TRBV7-2
clone size: NA
J gene: TRBJ2-5
CDR3 protein: CASSDRYQETQYF
CDR3 DNA: TGTGCCAGCAGCGACAGGTACCAAGAGACCCAGTACTTC

D gene: NA
V gene: TRBV28
clone size: few
J gene: TRBJ2-4
CDR3 protein: CASSPPRLENIQYF
CDR3 DNA: TGTGCCAGCAGTCCACCACGATTAGAGAACATTCAGTACTTC

D gene: NA
V gene: TRBV10-2
clone size: few
J gene: TRBJ2-7
CDR3 protein: CASSDGTPLEQYF
CDR3 DNA: TGCGCCAGCAGTGACGGGACACCACTCGAGCAGTACTTC

D gene: NA
V gene: TRBV29-1
clone size: NA
J gene: TRBJ1-1
CDR3 protein: CSVGKQNTEAFF
CDR3 DNA: TGCAGCGTTGGGAAACAGAACACTGAAGCTTTCTTT

D gene: NA
V gene: TRBV5-1
clone size: few
J gene: TRBJ2-2
CDR3 protein: CASSSRVGDTGELFF
CDR3 DNA: TGCGCCAGCAGCTCTAGGGTTGGAGATACCGGGGAGCTGTTTTTT

D gene: NA
V gene: TRBV7-2
clone size: few
J gene: TRBJ1-5
CDR3 protein: CASSLYWDTGQPQHF
CDR3 DNA: TGTGCCAGCAGCTTATATTGGGACACAGGACAGCCCCAGCATTTT

D gene: NA
V gene: TRBV4-3
clone size: few
J gene: TRBJ2-1
CDR3 protein: CASSQEFTAYNEQFF
CDR3 DNA: TGCGCCAGCAGCCAAGAGTTTACAGCCTACAATGAGCAGTTCTTC

D gene: TRBD2
V gene: TRBV6-2/TRBV6-3
clone size: NA
J gene: TRBJ2-1
CDR3 protein: CASSHYPWREGRNEQFF
CDR3 DNA: TGTGCCAGCAGTCACTACCCCTGGCGGGAGGGCCGAAATGAGCAGTTCTTC

D gene: TRBD2
V gene: TRBV5-6
clone size: NA
J gene: TRBJ2-2
CDR3 protein: CASSEGLAGTTGELFF
CDR3 DNA: TGTGCCAGCAGCGAGGGACTAGCGGGAACCACCGGGGAGCTGTTTTTT

D gene: NA
V gene: TRBV12-3/TRBV12-4
clone size: NA
J gene: TRBJ2-7
CDR3 protein: CASSFPRDGSNDEQYF
CDR3 DNA: TGTGCCAGCAGTTTCCCCAGGGATGGTTCGAACGACGAGCAGTACTTC

D gene: NA
V gene: TRBV29-1
clone size: few
J gene: TRBJ2-7
CDR3 protein: CSSAEGVEQYF
CDR3 DNA: TGCAGCTCCGCGGAGGGGGTCGAGCAGTACTTC

D gene: TRBD2
V gene: TRBV20-1
clone size: few
J gene: TRBJ2-7
CDR3 protein: CSAGRTSPSYEQYF
CDR3 DNA: TGCAGTGCTGGAAGGACTAGCCCTTCCTACGAGCAGTACTTC

D gene: TRBD1
V gene: TRBV6-5
clone size: few
J gene: TRBJ2-3
CDR3 protein: CASSSPEQGTDTQYF
CDR3 DNA: TGTGCCAGCAGTTCCCCCGAACAGGGGACAGATACGCAGTATTTT

D gene: NA
V gene: TRBV20-1
clone size: few
J gene: TRBJ2-5
CDR3 protein: CCVAEQETQYF
CDR3 DNA: TGCTGTGTGGCAGAACAAGAGACCCAGTACTTC

D gene: NA
V gene: TRBV18
clone size: few
J gene: TRBJ1-2
CDR3 protein: CASSPVMGADYTF
CDR3 DNA: TGTGCCAGCTCACCAGTCATGGGGGCTGACTACACCTTC

D gene: TRBD2
V gene: TRBV12-3/TRBV12-4
clone size: few
J gene: TRBJ2-3
CDR3 protein: CASSFGGRASSDTQYF
CDR3 DNA: TGTGCCAGCAGTTTTGGCGGGAGGGCTTCGTCAGATACGCAGTATTTT

D gene: TRBD2
V gene: TRBV7-2
clone size: few
J gene: TRBJ2-3
CDR3 protein: CASSLGLGVPDTQYF
CDR3 DNA: TGTGCCAGCAGCTTGGGACTAGGGGTCCCAGATACGCAGTATTTT

D gene: NA
V gene: TRBV6-6
clone size: NA
J gene: TRBJ2-5
CDR3 protein: CASSYSISVIGPQETQYF
CDR3 DNA: TGTGCCAGCAGTTACTCGATCTCGGTCATAGGGCCCCAAGAGACCCAGTACTTC

D gene: TRBD1
V gene: TRBV5-1
clone size: NA
J gene: TRBJ2-3
CDR3 protein: CASSGGQGASDTQYF
CDR3 DNA: TGCGCCAGCAGCGGGGGACAGGGGGCCTCAGATACGCAGTATTTT

D gene: NA
V gene: TRBV27
clone size: few
J gene: TRBJ1-5
CDR3 protein: CASSPWTSQPQHF
CDR3 DNA: TGTGCCAGCAGTCCCTGGACAAGCCAGCCCCAGCATTTT

D gene: TRBD2
V gene: TRBV5-6
clone size: few
J gene: TRBJ2-6
CDR3 protein: CASSLAGTTGANVLTF
CDR3 DNA: TGTGCCAGCAGCTTGGCCGGGACTACTGGGGCCAACGTCCTGACTTTC

D gene: NA
V gene: TRBV5-4
clone size: NA
J gene: TRBJ2-2
CDR3 protein: CASSADGTGELFF
CDR3 DNA: TGTGCCAGCAGCGCCGATGGGACCGGGGAGCTGTTTTTT

D gene: TRBD1
V gene: TRBV5-1
clone size: few
J gene: TRBJ2-5
CDR3 protein: CASSLDGQAYQETQYF
CDR3 DNA: TGCGCCAGCAGTTTGGACGGACAGGCGTATCAAGAGACCCAGTACTTC

D gene: NA
V gene: TRBV12-3/TRBV12-4
clone size: few
J gene: TRBJ2-3
CDR3 protein: CASSPLAGSTDTQYF
CDR3 DNA: TGTGCCAGCAGTCCCCTCGCGGGATCCACAGATACGCAGTATTTT

D gene: TRBD2
V gene: TRBV7-8
clone size: NA
J gene: TRBJ2-1
CDR3 protein: CASSLKAGVPEEQFF
CDR3 DNA: TGTGCCAGCAGCTTAAAAGCGGGAGTCCCTGAAGAGCAGTTCTTC

D gene: NA
V gene: TRBV5-6
clone size: NA
J gene: TRBJ2-3
CDR3 protein: CASSFPGSIDTQYF
CDR3 DNA: TGTGCCAGCAGCTTTCCTGGATCCATAGATACGCAGTATTTT

D gene: NA
V gene: TRBV6-1
clone size: NA
J gene: TRBJ1-2
CDR3 protein: CASRETAHYGYTF
CDR3 DNA: TGTGCCAGCAGGGAGACAGCCCACTATGGCTACACCTTC

D gene: TRBD2
V gene: TRBV4-3
clone size: few
J gene: TRBJ2-3
CDR3 protein: CASSQEIAGSTDTQYF
CDR3 DNA: TGCGCCAGCAGCCAAGAGATAGCGGGAAGCACAGATACGCAGTATTTT

D gene: TRBD1
V gene: TRBV12-3/TRBV12-4
clone size: NA
J gene: TRBJ1-6
CDR3 protein: CASRPTGNSPLHF
CDR3 DNA: TGTGCCAGCAGACCGACAGGGAATTCACCCCTCCACTTT

D gene: NA
V gene: TRBV29-1
clone size: NA
J gene: TRBJ2-1
CDR3 protein: CSVTGATHNEQFF
CDR3 DNA: TGCAGCGTGACCGGGGCAACACACAATGAGCAGTTCTTC